These 25 T cell receptor beta chains were sequenced from one sample in a study of blood T cell repertoires in COVID-19. Some clones are missing from TCRdb's copy, which holds only in-frame ones; the method was immunoSEQ multiplex PCR. The table shows 200,000 to 250,000 clones, with 80% to 90% occurring only once. Sequenced material: peripheral blood. The receptors originated from a man older than 75 with acute or convalescent COVID-19.

V gene TRBV4-3 combines with J gene TRBJ2-1; unclear D gene. The CDR3 spans 14 residues. CDR1 is LGHNA and CDR2 is YSLEER in the germline V gene. V lost 1 base, J lost 5 bases, and 9 bases lay in between. Written as DNA, the CDR3 is TGCGCCAGCAGCCAAGTCCTTAGAAACAATGAGCAGTTCTTC. Residues: CASSQVLRNNEQFF.

The gene calls are TRBV19 and TRBJ1-2; maybe TRBD1 (5 bases). The germline V gene encodes CDR1 LNHDA and CDR2 SQIVND (reference sequence). V was trimmed by 3 bases and J by 2 bases, leaving 7 bases between them. The CDR3 runs 13 residues. CDR3 amino acids: CASSMGQNYGYTF. CDR3 coding DNA: TGTGCCAGTAGTATGGGGCAGAACTATGGCTACACCTTC.

The chain combines TRBV10-3 with TRBJ1-5; 9 bases line up with TRBD1. Trimming took 3 bases from V and 6 from J; bases not matched to a gene: 6. The CDR3 sequence is 15 residues long. Germline CDR1 and CDR2: ENHRY and SYGVKD. CDR3 coding DNA: TGTGCCATCAGTGACCCGGGACAGGGAAGTCAGCCCCAGCATTTT. Amino acid sequence: CAISDPGQGSQPQHF.

The chain couples TRBV19 to TRBJ2-1; maybe TRBD2 (5 bases). The V and J ends lost 5 bases and 8 bases respectively, with 16 bases between them. Per the germline V gene, CDR1 is LNHDA and CDR2 is SQIVND (reference sequence). The CDR3 has 14 residues. For the CDR3, the DNA is TGTGCCAGTAGTTCCAACGAGGGCCCAGATGAGCAGTTCTTC. It codes for CASSSNEGPDEQFF. The full variable domain, in which reference TRBV19 and TRBJ2-1 provide the parts outside the CDR3, is DGGITQSPKYLFRKEGQNVTLSCEQNLNHDAMYWYRQDPGQGLRLIYYSQIVNDFQKGDIAEGYSVSREKKESFPLTVTSAQKNPTAFYLCASSSNEGPDEQFFGPGTRLTVL.

Only one count was recorded for this clone. The chain uses TRBV10-2 and TRBJ1-5; no clear D gene. Trimming removed 0 bases at V and 9 bases at J, with 9 bases between. The CDR3 spans 13 residues. Germline V gives CDR1 WSHSY, CDR2 SAAADI. In DNA, the CDR3 is TGCGCCAGCAGTGAGTCAGAGAAGTGGCCCCAGCATTTT. This encodes CASSESEKWPQHF.

The chain carries TRBV9 and TRBJ2-3; D may be TRBD2 (5 bases). This CDR3 region has 14 residues. The V end was cut by 2 bases, the J end by 2 bases, with 9 bases between. Per germline, CDR1 SGDLS and CDR2 YYNGEE. Here the CDR3 reads CASSVREITDTQYF. In nucleotides, the CDR3 is TGTGCCAGCAGCGTGAGGGAAATCACAGATACGCAGTATTTT.

The rearrangement links TRBV7-9 to TRBJ1-1; 7 nucleotides line up with TRBD1. V gave up 6 bases and J gave up 0 bases; unmatched junction bases: 7. The CDR3 is made up of 15 amino acids. The germline gives CDR1 SEHNR, CDR2 FQNEAQ (reference sequence). The CDR3 here is CASSQIQGMNTEAFF. CDR3 nucleotide sequence: TGTGCCAGCAGTCAAATACAGGGGATGAACACTGAAGCTTTCTTT.

The CDR3 spells CASSRDREYSGANVLTF. DNA of the CDR3: TGCGCCAGCAGCCGGGACAGGGAATACTCTGGGGCCAACGTCCTGACTTTC. This chain uses TRBV4-3 with TRBJ2-6; 9 bases match TRBD1. V shed 4 bases, J shed 0 bases, and the junction held 4 bases outside the gene matches. The CDR3 runs to 17 residues. Germline V gene sequence: CDR1 LGHNA, CDR2 YSLEER.

In DNA, the CDR3 is TGTGCCAGTAGTCCAACTAGGACAGGGGCAACTCCTGGCTACACCTTC. Translation gives CASSPTRTGATPGYTF. J is TRBJ1-2 and V is TRBV19; 9 bases are a match to TRBD1. CDR1 is LNHDA and CDR2 is SQIVND in the germline V gene (reference sequence). V shed 5 bases, J shed 7 bases, and the junction held 14 bases outside the gene matches. This CDR3 has 16 amino acids.

This chain connects TRBV5-8 to TRBJ1-5; tentative D call: TRBD1 (5 bases). Germline V gene data show CDR1 as SGHTS and CDR2 as YDEGEE. V was shortened by 5 bases and J by 4 bases, with 13 bases between the two germline ends. This CDR3 spans 14 amino acids. CDR3 bases: TGTGCCAGCAGTGTCAGGGCTGAAAATCAGCCCCAGCATTTT. This translates into CASSVRAENQPQHF. Supplemented by reference TRBV5-8 and TRBJ1-5, the full variable domain reads EAGVTQSPTHLIKTRGQQATLRCSPISGHTSVYWYQQALGLGLQFLLWYDEGEERNRGNFPPRFSGRQFPNYSSELNVNALELEDSALYLCASSVRAENQPQHFGDGTRLSIL.

The CDR3 sequence is CASSPSASGGYNEQFF. CDR3 sequence (DNA): TGCGCCAGCAGCCCGTCAGCTAGCGGGGGGTACAATGAGCAGTTCTTC. The V and J genes are TRBV5-1 and TRBJ2-1; 11 bases are shared with TRBD2. Germline-derived CDR1 and CDR2 are SGHRS and YFSETQ. This CDR3 spans 16 amino acids. The J segment lost 4 bases and the V segment lost 4 bases, leaving 7 bases of the junction unmatched.

The J gene is TRBJ2-1, the V gene TRBV5-1; D possibly corresponds to TRBD2 (7 bases). The CDR3 sequence is 14 residues long. V dropped 2 bases and J dropped 7 bases, with 13 bases sitting between them. Germline V CDR1 and CDR2: SGHRS, YFSETQ. CDR3 DNA: TGCGCCAGCAGCTTAGAGGGGGGGAGGAATGAGCAGTTCTTC. This gives the protein CASSLEGGRNEQFF.

This clone was observed a few times. The rearrangement joins TRBV4-1 to TRBJ2-1, with unresolved D. Germline lookup yields CDR1 MGHRA and CDR2 YSYEKL. Trimming cost V 0 bases and J 2 bases, with 11 bases left between them. This CDR3 has 16 amino acids. The CDR3 spells CASSQDSGLAYNEQFF. The CDR3, as DNA: TGCGCCAGCAGCCAAGATTCCGGTCTCGCCTACAATGAGCAGTTCTTC.

The chain couples TRBV9 to TRBJ2-1; 9 nucleotides match TRBD2. In germline, CDR1 is SGDLS, CDR2 YYNGEE. The CDR3 totals 18 residues. V shed 3 bases, J shed 7 bases, and the junction held 17 bases outside the gene matches. The CDR3 coding sequence is TGTGCCAGCAGCGCCCCGCGTGGAGGCGGGAGGGCCCGGAATGAGCAGTTCTTC. It specifies CASSAPRGGGRARNEQFF.

This chain connects TRBV6-6 to TRBJ2-7, with 8 bases fitting TRBD1. Looked up from germline, CDR1 is MNHNY and CDR2 is SVGAGI (reference sequence). The CDR3 length is 16 residues. Trimming took 3 bases from V and 4 from J; bases not matched to a gene: 11. This chain's CDR3 is CASSYPGQGTGYEQYF. The CDR3 DNA follows: TGTGCCAGCAGTTATCCCGGACAGGGTACGGGATACGAGCAGTACTTC.

This clone was picked up one time. The gene calls are TRBV7-2 and TRBJ1-2, with a weak D call TRBD1 (5 bases). This CDR3 region has 13 residues. With 4 bases removed from V and 9 bases from J, the gap between germline ends came to 15 bases. Germline values: CDR1 SGHTA, CDR2 FQGNSA. The CDR3 sequence is CASSSSSTDRYTF. CDR3 in DNA: TGTGCCAGCAGCTCATCCTCGACAGACCGCTACACCTTC.

This sequence joins TRBV2 and TRBJ1-1, with a weak D call TRBD1 (5 bases). This CDR3 region has 12 residues. Trimming took off 3 bases at V and 3 bases at J, with 5 bases between the two ends. CDR1 and CDR2 (germline): SNHLY, FYNNEI. In DNA form, the CDR3 reads TGTGCCAGCAGTGACAGGGACACTGAAGCTTTCTTT. Its translation is CASSDRDTEAFF.

The chain links TRBV3-1 (or the pseudogene TRBV3-2) to TRBJ2-3, with 8 bases that match TRBD2. V shed 0 bases, J shed 6 bases, and the junction held 8 bases outside the gene matches. Germline V gene data show CDR1 as LGHDT and CDR2 as YNNKEL (reference sequence). The CDR3 is made up of 16 amino acids. The CDR3 is CASSQDPGGGRDTQYF. CDR3 nucleotide sequence: TGTGCCAGCAGCCAAGATCCCGGGGGGGGGAGGGATACGCAGTATTTT.

The chain couples TRBV19 to TRBJ2-1, with 14 positions matching TRBD2. V shed 10 bases and J 0 bases; nucleotides not matched to a gene: 8. Germline loops: CDR1 LNHDA, CDR2 SQIVND (reference sequence). The CDR3 consists of 17 residues. The CDR3 reads CATYGLAGGISYNEQFF. CDR3 nucleotides: TGTGCCACCTACGGACTAGCGGGGGGTATCTCCTACAATGAGCAGTTCTTC.

The chain joins TRBV19 to TRBJ1-4; the match to TRBD1 covers 7 bases. Trimming cost V 4 bases and J 7 bases; bases outside gene matches: 9. Germline lookup yields CDR1 LNHDA and CDR2 SQIVND (reference sequence). This CDR3 has 15 residues. CDR3 sequence reads: CASSSTGTASEKLFF. CDR3 in DNA: TGTGCCAGTAGTAGTACCGGGACAGCGAGTGAAAAACTGTTTTTT.

The V gene is TRBV6-5, the J gene TRBJ2-7; D might be TRBD1 (5 bases). The CDR3 has 13 residues. V lost 0 bases and J 4 bases, leaving 7 bases between the germline ends. Germline V lookup: CDR1 MNHEY, CDR2 SVGAGI. CDR3 amino acids: CASSYSTEYEQYF. The CDR3 DNA sequence: TGTGCCAGCAGTTACTCGACAGAATACGAGCAGTACTTC.

This chain links TRBV6-1 with TRBJ1-2, with unresolved D. The CDR3 runs to 15 residues. V lost 6 bases, J lost 9 bases, and 23 bases lay in between. CDR1 is MNHNS, CDR2 SASEGT, per germline. The CDR3 loop reads CASRTREWTAMSYTF. CDR3 DNA sequence: TGTGCCAGCAGGACTAGAGAATGGACCGCTATGAGCTACACCTTC.

The V gene is TRBV7-9, the J gene TRBJ1-6; 10 bases are shared with TRBD1. V lost 3 bases and J lost 7; bases outside the gene matches: 3. The CDR3 length is 15 residues. Germline V lookup: CDR1 SEHNR, CDR2 FQNEAQ (reference sequence). The CDR3 bases are TGTGCCAGCAGCTTCCAGGGACAGGGGAATTCACCCCTCCACTTT. Translation gives CASSFQGQGNSPLHF.

V and J are TRBV7-8 and TRBJ2-3; D uncertain. There are 14 residues in the CDR3. Germline CDR1 and CDR2: SGHVS and FQNEAQ. With 5 bases removed from V and 0 bases from J, the gap between germline ends came to 9 bases. DNA of the CDR3: TGTGCCAGCAGCCCGGTCGTTAGCACAGATACGCAGTATTTT. Translated, it gives CASSPVVSTDTQYF.

The gene calls are TRBV28 and TRBJ2-6; TRBD1 aligns across 8 bases. After removal of 5 bases from V and 0 bases from J, the junction contained 9 bases not matched to a gene. Per germline, CDR1 MDHEN and CDR2 SYDVKM. There are 18 residues in the CDR3. CDR3 nucleotide sequence: TGTGCCAGCAGTGCCGAGACAGGGGCCCCCTCTGGGGCCAACGTCCTGACTTTC. Translated: CASSAETGAPSGANVLTF. Variable domain in full (rest from reference TRBV28 and TRBJ2-6): DVKVTQSSRYLVKRTGEKVFLECVQDMDHENMFWYRQDPGLGLRLIYFSYDVKMKEKGDIPEGYSVSREKKERFSLILESASTNQTSMYLCASSAETGAPSGANVLTFGAGSRLTVL.